The entry below gives a single T cell receptor beta chain sequence along with its context. Antigen unknown. The data belong to a study of cytomegalovirus exposure and HLA in healthy donors. Notes on the study in general: The study dropped some indistinguishable V segments, TRBV6-2 and TRBV6-3 among them. A later analysis linked a missense variant in DCLRE1C to the trimming of TCR beta V and J genes.

The J segment lost 4 bases and the V segment lost 3 bases, leaving 7 bases of the junction unmatched. The CDR3 consists of 16 residues. Germline V gene data show CDR1 as SGDLS and CDR2 as YYNGEE. It was with 60 Vbeta and 13 Jbeta primers that the PCR ran. Authors' data handling: About 88 million unique TCR beta chains, roughly 11 million of them shared, were counted by a later analysis. Here immunoSEQ multiplex PCR was the method, and the copy in TCRdb shows in-frame clones only, minus some. The V and J calls and clone size come from that table; D and trimming were worked out from the DNA. The table lists approximately 130,000 clones, 60% to 85% of them singletons, with 1.1% to 1.5% in the top ten.

This receptor was obtained from a woman between 40 and 50 years old in good health and CMV-seronegative. V is TRBV9 and J is TRBJ1-6; 7 bases match TRBD1. Sample: PBMCs. The CDR3 DNA is TGTGCCAGCAGCGCCTACAGGGGTCCATATAATTCACCCCTCCACTTT. Protein sequence: CASSAYRGPYNSPLHF. The whole variable domain, filled in from reference TRBV9 and TRBJ1-6, reads DSGVTQTPKHLITATGQRVTLRCSPRSGDLSVYWYQQSLDQGLQFLIQYYNGEERAKGNILERFSAQQFPDLHSELNLSSLELGDSALYFCASSAYRGPYNSPLHFGNGTRLTVT.